Listed here are 17 T cell receptor beta chains from one sample, sequenced in a study of shared clonotypes between healthy human individuals. The protocol was immunoSEQ multiplex PCR, while the TCRdb copy is restricted to in-frame clones and leaves out a portion. The data contain hundreds of thousands of clones, 85% to 95% of them seen just once; the ten biggest clones take up around 24%. Naivety among CD8 cells was defined by CD45RO negativity and positive CCR7 selection, thereby excluding terminally differentiated effector memory CD45RA+ cells. The sequenced sample was naive CD8+ T cells sorted from blood. These receptors all come from a man younger than 40 in good health.

This clone has more than one count but fewer than ten. The gene calls are TRBV6-5 and TRBJ1-1; perhaps TRBD1 as D (5 bases). Trimming left V 8 bases short and J 7 bases short, with 8 bases between. CDR1 and CDR2 from the germline V gene are MNHEY and SVGAGI. The CDR3 loop spans 10 amino acids. The CDR3 loop reads CASGDSEAFF. CDR3 bases: TGTGCCAGCGGCGACAGTGAAGCTTTCTTT.

The chain is built from TRBV15 and TRBJ2-3, with a possible D match to TRBD2 (6 bases). The CDR3 extends over 16 amino acids. The V gene's germline CDR1 is LNHNV and CDR2 YYDKDF (reference sequence). The V end lost 2 bases, the J end lost 3 bases, and 15 bases lay between the germline ends. The CDR3 DNA sequence: TGTGCCACCAGCAGAACTCGGGAGTTAGTAACAGATACGCAGTATTTT. It is translated as CATSRTRELVTDTQYF.

This sequence joins TRBV6-5 and TRBJ2-7; D gene unclear. CDR1 MNHEY and CDR2 SVGAGI come from the germline V gene. V was clipped by 6 bases and J by 1 base, with 4 bases between them. This CDR3 comprises 11 residues. Here the CDR3 DNA reads TGTGCCAGCAGGACGTCCTACGAGCAGTACTTC. Translating gives CASRTSYEQYF.

This clone has more than one count but fewer than ten. The chain employs TRBV6-5 and TRBJ2-7; D is uncertain. CDR1 is MNHEY and CDR2 is SVGAGI in the germline V gene. The CDR3 covers 13 residues. Between the trimmed V and J ends, which lost 4 bases and 7 bases, there was a span of 14 bases. The chain's CDR3 is CASSSGSYLEQYF. The CDR3 DNA sequence: TGTGCCAGCAGTTCCGGGTCCTACTTGGAGCAGTACTTC.

The chain has TRBV27 and TRBJ1-1; D might be TRBD1 (6 bases). Per the germline V gene, CDR1 is MNHEY and CDR2 is SMNVEV (reference sequence). V was pared by 6 bases and J by 8 bases, with 13 bases between. CDR3 length: 12 amino acids. This chain's CDR3 is CASSVTGREAFF. In DNA form, the CDR3 reads TGTGCCAGCAGCGTTACAGGGAGGGAAGCTTTCTTT.

The chain is built from TRBV28 and TRBJ1-1; D is unclear. The CDR3 runs to 13 residues. Trimming removed 3 bases from V and 6 bases from J, with 11 bases in between. Germline CDR1 is MDHEN and CDR2 is SYDVKM. The CDR3 DNA sequence: TGTGCCAGCAGTTTCCGGTTGGTATCTGAAGCTTTCTTT. This translates into CASSFRLVSEAFF. The full variable domain, completed using reference TRBV28 and TRBJ1-1, is DVKVTQSSRYLVKRTGEKVFLECVQDMDHENMFWYRQDPGLGLRLIYFSYDVKMKEKGDIPEGYSVSREKKERFSLILESASTNQTSMYLCASSFRLVSEAFFGQGTRLTVV.

This clone was seen a single time. The V and J genes are TRBV7-8 and TRBJ2-1; 10 bases fit TRBD2. From germline, CDR1 is SGHVS and CDR2 FQNEAQ. The CDR3 is 15 residues long. J lost 5 bases, V lost 5 bases, and 6 bases had no gene match. The CDR3 reads CASSPLAGVDNEQFF. For the CDR3, the DNA is TGTGCCAGCAGCCCTCTAGCGGGAGTGGACAATGAGCAGTTCTTC.

The CDR3 DNA follows: TGTGCCACTCGAAGACAGGCGAGCTCCTACGAGCAGTACTTC. Encoded protein: CATRRQASSYEQYF. The rearrangement links TRBV19 to TRBJ2-7, with a tentative D call TRBD1 (6 bases). V lost 10 bases and J 0 bases, leaving 16 bases between the germline ends. The length of the CDR3 is 14 residues. Germline V gene sequence: CDR1 LNHDA, CDR2 SQIVND (reference sequence).

Only a few counts were recorded for this clone. V and J are TRBV28 and TRBJ2-3; 7 bases agree with TRBD1. CDR3 length: 14 residues. Germline CDR1 is MDHEN and CDR2 is SYDVKM. V was clipped by 8 bases and J by 2 bases; unmatched bases: 7. The chain's CDR3 is CASAGTDVTDTQYF. The CDR3 DNA is TGTGCCAGCGCCGGGACAGACGTCACAGATACGCAGTATTTT.

The rearrangement links TRBV11-2 to TRBJ2-1; 8 nucleotides agree with TRBD2. The CDR3 consists of 16 residues. The J segment lost 8 bases and the V segment lost 6 bases, leaving 15 bases of the junction unmatched. The germline gives CDR1 SGHAT, CDR2 FQNNGV. The CDR3 is CASRQPSGLLRDEQFF. CDR3 in DNA: TGTGCCAGCAGACAACCTAGCGGGCTTCTGAGGGATGAGCAGTTCTTC.

The J gene is TRBJ2-1, the V gene TRBV11-2, with D tentatively TRBD1 or TRBD2 (5 bases each). The CDR3 has 17 residues. Germline assignment: CDR1 SGHAT and CDR2 FQNNGV. Trimming removed 7 bases from V and 6 bases from J, with 25 bases in between. The CDR3 coding sequence is TGTGCCAGCACCTCCGGGGAAGGACAATTGGGGATCAATGAGCAGTTCTTC. Its protein product is CASTSGEGQLGINEQFF.

As DNA, the CDR3 is TGTGCCAGCAGTCCCCGGGAAGGGGTGACCACTGAAGCTTTCTTT. It yields the protein CASSPREGVTTEAFF. V usage is TRBV28 and J usage is TRBJ1-1; perhaps TRBD1 as D (5 bases). The CDR3 is made up of 15 amino acids. Germline V gene sequence: CDR1 MDHEN, CDR2 SYDVKM. V shed 5 bases and J shed 4 bases, with 17 bases lying between them.

The chain joins TRBV14 to TRBJ2-1; 12 positions agree with TRBD2. V lost 0 bases to trimming and J lost 6 bases; unmatched junction nucleotides: 12. This CDR3 region has 19 residues. The germline V gene has CDR1 SGHDN and CDR2 FVKESK. DNA of the CDR3: TGTGCCAGCAGCCAAGAAAACCTGCGACTAGCGGGAGCGGCCAATGAGCAGTTCTTC. It is translated as CASSQENLRLAGAANEQFF.

This clone was detected only once. This chain uses TRBV5-1 with TRBJ2-7; no firm D call. The V end lost 4 bases, the J end lost 0 bases, and 14 bases lay between the germline ends. This CDR3 has 15 residues. Germline V gene lookup returns CDR1 SGHRS and CDR2 YFSETQ. The CDR3 loop is CASSPHLPSSYEQYF. The CDR3 nucleotides read TGCGCCAGCAGCCCCCATTTACCTAGCTCCTACGAGCAGTACTTC. The full variable domain, with the rest looked up from reference TRBV5-1 and TRBJ2-7, is KAGVTQTPRYLIKTRGQQVTLSCSPISGHRSVSWYQQTPGQGLQFLFEYFSETQRNKGNFPGRFSGRQFSNSRSEMNVSTLELGDSALYLCASSPHLPSSYEQYFGPGTRLTVT.

The chain employs TRBV27 and TRBJ2-3; tentatively, D is TRBD1 (7 bases). The CDR3 is made up of 15 amino acids. The germline V gene encodes CDR1 MNHEY and CDR2 SMNVEV (reference sequence). Between the trimmed V and J ends, which lost 6 bases and 1 base, there was a span of 14 bases. The CDR3 here is CASSPGGTGTDTQYF. Here the CDR3 DNA reads TGTGCCAGCAGCCCAGGGGGGACGGGCACAGATACGCAGTATTTT.

The chain employs TRBV19 and TRBJ2-7; D is unclear. The CDR3 extends over 8 amino acids. The germline V gene has CDR1 LNHDA and CDR2 SQIVND (reference sequence). The CDR3 loop is CASSHPRV. DNA of the CDR3: TGTGCCAGTAGCCACCCCCGGGTC.

This clone has only a few counts. The V gene is TRBV27, the J gene TRBJ2-1, with 8 positions matching TRBD1. The germline V gene encodes CDR1 MNHEY and CDR2 SMNVEV (reference sequence). Trimming cost V 5 bases and J 5 bases; bases outside gene matches: 11. The CDR3 runs 16 residues. CDR3 sequence (DNA): TGTGCCAGCAGTCTAGCCGGGACAGGCTTAAACAATGAGCAGTTCTTC. Residues: CASSLAGTGLNNEQFF.